Shown below are 3 T cell receptor beta chains from a single sample sequenced in a study of T cells in women clearing cervical HPV infection. Method: immunoSEQ multiplex PCR; TCRdb's copy keeps in-frame clones and lacks some. This sample contains around 29,000 clones. The sequencing input was blood buffy coat. The receptors shown here come from a woman aged 18 to 75 with a cervical HPV16 infection that either progressed to CIN3+ or cleared (not recorded which).

Comment on this clone: The CDR3 end lies 3 residues beyond the end of the read and is filled in from the germline J gene. The chain employs TRBV7-8 and TRBJ2-1; possibly TRBD1 for D (5 bases). Germline CDR1 reads SGHVS; CDR2 reads FQNEAQ. The CDR3 spans 13 residues. With 5 bases removed from V and 9 bases from J, the gap between germline ends came to 14 bases. The sequenced CDR3 bases are TGTGCCAGCAGCCTTGAGAAGACAGCTGAG. The encoded protein is CASSLEKTAE. The entire CDR3 reads CASSLEKTAEQFF. Full variable domain (rest looked up from reference TRBV7-8 and TRBJ2-1): GAGVSQSPRYKVAKRGQDVALRCDPISGHVSLFWYQQALGQGPEFLTYFQNEAQLDKSGLPSDRFFAERPEGSVSTLKIQRTQQEDSAVYLCASSLEKTAEQFFGPGTRLTVL.

Turning to this clone: The read falls 3 residues short of the CDR3 end, and the missing part is taken from the germline J gene. This chain uses TRBV12-5 with TRBJ1-2; possibly TRBD1 for D (5 bases). This CDR3 is built from 12 residues. Germline values: CDR1 LGHNT, CDR2 FRNRAP. This CDR3 reads CASASQGLGYTF. The DNA read from the CDR3 is TGTGCTAGTGCGAGTCAGGGTTTAGGC.

Note on this clone: From the germline J gene comes the end of the CDR3, since the read stops 3 residues before it. The chain employs TRBV20-1 and TRBJ1-2; weak D call: TRBD1 (5 bases). Germline CDR1 is DFQATT and CDR2 is SNEGSKA (reference sequence). The V end was cut by 3 bases, the J end by 6 bases, with 11 bases between. There are 12 residues in the CDR3. CDR3 sequence reads: CSARDKGNGYTF. The sequenced part of the CDR3 DNA is TGCAGTGCTAGGGACAAGGGAAATGGC.